The present T cell receptor (beta chain) was sequenced within a study of T-cell memory formation after mild COVID-19. Turning to the study itself: TCR clusters largely stayed donor specific.

From the 5' RACE reads, TCRdb called clonotypes with MiXCR, one entry per CDR3 protein. The sample has roughly 310,000 distinct CDR3 sequences; 15% to 20% are singletons. Trimming removed 1 base from V and 7 bases from J, with 7 bases in between. Germline lookup yields CDR1 LGHNA and CDR2 YSLEER. This CDR3 is built from 12 residues. With respect to this clonotype: Its antigen is unidentified.

Study-wide points: From day 15 to 85, contracting clones were balanced between CD4 and CD8, whereas later expanders leaned toward CD4+. Detection of some responders pre-infection suggested pre-existing cross-reactive memory T cells participated. Largely, contracting CD4+ clones fell within CM and EM, and contracting CD8+ clones within EMRA.

This TCR was sampled from a man between 18 and 29 years old who had mild COVID-19 (a few samples of this study predate the infection). Cell type and time point are not known. This rearrangement joins TRBV4-3 to TRBJ1-1, with D hard to call. The specimen sequenced was PBMCs or a T cell subset sorted from them (not recorded which). CDR3 residues: CASSQGQNEAFF. As DNA, the CDR3 is TGCGCCAGCAGCCAAGGCCAGAATGAAGCTTTCTTT.